This is a list of T cell receptor beta chains from one sample in a study of T cell responses to AZD1222 COVID-19 vaccine. Method: immunoSEQ multiplex PCR; TCRdb's copy keeps in-frame clones and lacks some. This repertoire shows some 140,000 clones, roughly 82% found once; its top ten account for about 4%. The sequencing used peripheral blood, collected on day 0 of AZD1222 vaccination. These receptors all come from an adult in good health. CDR3s leave out the opening cysteine and the closing phenylalanine or tryptophan. A D gene is named only where the DNA matches it firmly.

d_gene,v_gene,CDR3aa
NA,TRBV7-3,ASGEQGNTEAF
TRBD1,TRBV27,ASSLTGGWADTQY
TRBD1,TRBV28,ASKDRGNTEAF
NA,TRBV11-3,ASSPRTATYNEQF
NA,TRBV30,AWSSGPSDWGPQH
TRBD1,TRBV9,ASSVVDRASEAF
TRBD2,TRBV6-6,ASRITSGGPGELF
NA,TRBV28,ASQSTGELF
NA,TRBV7-9,ASSQSNQPQH
NA,TRBV18,ASSLTGTYEQY